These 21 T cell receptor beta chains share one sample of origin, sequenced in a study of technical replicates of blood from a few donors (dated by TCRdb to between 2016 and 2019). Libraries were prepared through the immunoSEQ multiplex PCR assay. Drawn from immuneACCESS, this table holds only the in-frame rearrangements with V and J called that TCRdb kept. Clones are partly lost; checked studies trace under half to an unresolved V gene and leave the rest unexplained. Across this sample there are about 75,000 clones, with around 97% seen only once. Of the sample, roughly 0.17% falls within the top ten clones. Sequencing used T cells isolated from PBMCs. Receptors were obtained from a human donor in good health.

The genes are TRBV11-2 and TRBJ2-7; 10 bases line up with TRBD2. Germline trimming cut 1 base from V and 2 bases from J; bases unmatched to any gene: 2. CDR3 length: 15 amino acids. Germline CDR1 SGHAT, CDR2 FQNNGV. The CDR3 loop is CASSLVSGRTYEQYF. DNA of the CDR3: TGTGCCAGCAGCTTAGTTAGCGGGAGGACCTACGAGCAGTACTTC.

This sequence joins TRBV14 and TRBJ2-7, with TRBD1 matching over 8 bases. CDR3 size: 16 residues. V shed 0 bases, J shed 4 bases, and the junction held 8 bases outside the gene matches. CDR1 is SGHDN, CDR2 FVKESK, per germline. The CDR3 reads CASSQDPWTGLYEQYF. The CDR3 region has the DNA TGTGCCAGCAGCCAAGATCCGTGGACAGGGCTATACGAGCAGTACTTC.

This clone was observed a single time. The CDR3 spells CASSLMATGAYEQYF. CDR3 DNA: TGTGCCAGCAGCTTAATGGCCACAGGGGCCTACGAGCAGTACTTC. The rearrangement links TRBV11-2 to TRBJ2-7; TRBD1 matches at 7 bases. Trimming removed 2 bases from V and 2 bases from J; junction bases left unmatched: 6. Germline V gives CDR1 SGHAT, CDR2 FQNNGV. The length of the CDR3 is 15 residues.

The CDR3 sequence is CASSPGTVINSPLHF. The CDR3 region has the DNA TGCGCCAGCAGCCCGGGGACAGTCATAAATTCACCCCTCCACTTT. The V call is TRBV4-1, the J call TRBJ1-6; 7 bases are shared with TRBD1. With V trimmed by 4 bases and J by 7 bases, 7 bases remained unmatched. This CDR3 comprises 15 residues. From germline, CDR1 is MGHRA and CDR2 YSYEKL.

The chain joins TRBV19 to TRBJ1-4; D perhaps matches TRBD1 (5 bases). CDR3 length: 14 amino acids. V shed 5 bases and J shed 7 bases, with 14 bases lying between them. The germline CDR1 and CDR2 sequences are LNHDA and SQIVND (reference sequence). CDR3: CASSVGAGGEKLFF. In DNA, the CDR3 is TGTGCCAGTAGTGTTGGGGCGGGAGGTGAAAAACTGTTTTTT.

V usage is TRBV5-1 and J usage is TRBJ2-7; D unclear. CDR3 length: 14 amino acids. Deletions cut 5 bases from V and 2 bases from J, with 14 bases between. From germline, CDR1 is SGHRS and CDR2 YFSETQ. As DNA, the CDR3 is TGCGCCAGCAGTATGGGCATTCCGGCCTACGAGCAGTACTTC. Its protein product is CASSMGIPAYEQYF.

Here the CDR3 reads CASSAGLAGVDEQFF. The CDR3 DNA follows: TGTGCCAGCAGCGCGGGACTAGCGGGAGTGGATGAGCAGTTCTTC. The rearrangement links TRBV11-3 to TRBJ2-1; 14 nucleotides match TRBD2. After removal of 5 bases from V and 8 bases from J, the junction contained 5 bases not matched to a gene. The CDR3 runs to 15 residues. CDR1 is SGHNT, CDR2 YENEEA, per germline.

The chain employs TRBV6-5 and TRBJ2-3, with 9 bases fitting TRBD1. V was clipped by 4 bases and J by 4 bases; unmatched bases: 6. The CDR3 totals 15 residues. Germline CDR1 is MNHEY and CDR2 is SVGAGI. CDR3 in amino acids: CASSSTGTGPDTQYF. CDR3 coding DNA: TGTGCCAGCAGTTCAACCGGGACAGGGCCAGATACGCAGTATTTT.

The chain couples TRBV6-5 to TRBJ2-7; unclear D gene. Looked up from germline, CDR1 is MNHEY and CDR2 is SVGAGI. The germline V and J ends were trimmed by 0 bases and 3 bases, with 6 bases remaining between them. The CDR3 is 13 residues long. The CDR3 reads CASSYSLNYEQYF. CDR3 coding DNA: TGTGCCAGCAGTTACTCATTAAACTACGAGCAGTACTTC.

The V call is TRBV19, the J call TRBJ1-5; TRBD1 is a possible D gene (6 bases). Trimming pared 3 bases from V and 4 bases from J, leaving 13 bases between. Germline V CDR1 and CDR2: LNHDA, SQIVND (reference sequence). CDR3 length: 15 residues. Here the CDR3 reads CASSMGGQQNQPQHF. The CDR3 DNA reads TGTGCCAGTAGTATGGGTGGACAGCAGAATCAGCCCCAGCATTTT. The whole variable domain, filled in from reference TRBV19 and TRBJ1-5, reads DGGITQSPKYLFRKEGQNVTLSCEQNLNHDAMYWYRQDPGQGLRLIYYSQIVNDFQKGDIAEGYSVSREKKESFPLTVTSAQKNPTAFYLCASSMGGQQNQPQHFGDGTRLSIL.

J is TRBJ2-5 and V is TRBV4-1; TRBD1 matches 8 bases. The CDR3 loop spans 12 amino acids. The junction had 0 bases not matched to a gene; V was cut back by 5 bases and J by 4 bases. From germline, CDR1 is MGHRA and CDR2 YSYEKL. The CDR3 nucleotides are TGCGCCAGCAGCGGACAGGGAGAGACCCAGTACTTC. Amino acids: CASSGQGETQYF.

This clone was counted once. Here the CDR3 reads CSVGLAGGFEQFF. CDR3 coding DNA: TGCAGCGTTGGCCTAGCGGGAGGGTTTGAGCAGTTCTTC. This chain links TRBV29-1 with TRBJ2-1, with 12 bases matching TRBD2. Looked up from germline, CDR1 is SQVTM and CDR2 is ANQGSEA. The CDR3 totals 13 residues. The V and J ends lost 4 bases and 9 bases, in that order; junction bases with no gene match: 4.

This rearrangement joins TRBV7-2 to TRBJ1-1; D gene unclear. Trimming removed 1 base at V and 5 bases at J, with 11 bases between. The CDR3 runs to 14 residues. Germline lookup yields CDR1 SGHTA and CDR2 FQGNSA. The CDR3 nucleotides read TGTGCCAGCAGCTTAGTAAGCATACCAACTGAAGCTTTCTTT. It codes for CASSLVSIPTEAFF.

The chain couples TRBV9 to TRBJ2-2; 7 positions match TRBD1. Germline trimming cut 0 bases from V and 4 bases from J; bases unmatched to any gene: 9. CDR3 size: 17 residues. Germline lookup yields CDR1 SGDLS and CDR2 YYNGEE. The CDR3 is CASSVATGTATTGELFF. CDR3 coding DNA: TGTGCCAGCAGCGTAGCTACTGGGACAGCGACCACCGGGGAGCTGTTTTTT.

DNA of the CDR3: TGCAGCGTTGTCCGACAGGGTACAGATACGCAGTATTTT. Translation gives CSVVRQGTDTQYF. This rearrangement joins TRBV29-1 to TRBJ2-3; 7 bases are shared with TRBD1. V was pared by 4 bases and J by 3 bases, with 4 bases of the junction left unmatched. CDR3 length: 13 residues. The V gene's germline CDR1 is SQVTM and CDR2 ANQGSEA.

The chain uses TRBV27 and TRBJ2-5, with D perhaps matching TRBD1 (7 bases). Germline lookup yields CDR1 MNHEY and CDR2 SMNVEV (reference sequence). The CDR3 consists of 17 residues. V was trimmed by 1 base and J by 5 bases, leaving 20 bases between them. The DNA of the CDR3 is TGTGCCAGCAGTTTATATAGAAAGGGGGCCCTAGCGGAGACCCAGTACTTC. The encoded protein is CASSLYRKGALAETQYF.

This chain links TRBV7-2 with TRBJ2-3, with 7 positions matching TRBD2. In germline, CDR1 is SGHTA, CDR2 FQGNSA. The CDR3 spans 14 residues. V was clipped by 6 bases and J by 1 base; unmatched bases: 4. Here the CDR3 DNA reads TGTGCCAGCAGGATGGGACTACGCACAGATACGCAGTATTTT. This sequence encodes CASRMGLRTDTQYF.

The CDR3 is CSVGGQGGSGNQPQHF. DNA for the CDR3: TGCAGCGTTGGGGGACAGGGGGGAAGTGGGAATCAGCCCCAGCATTTT. The chain has TRBV29-1 and TRBJ1-5, with 11 bases fitting TRBD1. CDR3 length equals 16 residues. V lost 4 bases to trimming and J lost 4 bases; unmatched junction nucleotides: 9. Germline V gives CDR1 SQVTM, CDR2 ANQGSEA.

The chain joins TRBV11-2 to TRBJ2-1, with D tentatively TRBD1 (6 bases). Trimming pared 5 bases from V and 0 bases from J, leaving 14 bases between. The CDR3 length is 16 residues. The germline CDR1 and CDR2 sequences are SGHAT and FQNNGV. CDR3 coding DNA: TGTGCCAGCAGCCACCAGCAGGACAGCTCCTACAATGAGCAGTTCTTC. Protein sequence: CASSHQQDSSYNEQFF.

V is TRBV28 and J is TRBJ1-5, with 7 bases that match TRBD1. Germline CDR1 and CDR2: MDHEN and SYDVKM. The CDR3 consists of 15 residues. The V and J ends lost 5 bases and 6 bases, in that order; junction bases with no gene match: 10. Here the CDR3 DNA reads TGTGCCAGCAGTATCGTTGGAGGGGGCCCTCAGCCCCAGCATTTT. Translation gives CASSIVGGGPQPQHF.

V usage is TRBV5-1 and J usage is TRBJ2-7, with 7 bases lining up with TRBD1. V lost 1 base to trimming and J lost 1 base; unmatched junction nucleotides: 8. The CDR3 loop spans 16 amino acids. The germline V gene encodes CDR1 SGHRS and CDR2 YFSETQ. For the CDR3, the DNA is TGCGCCAGCAGCTTGAACAGGGGTGTCGGTTCCTACGAGCAGTACTTC. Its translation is CASSLNRGVGSYEQYF.